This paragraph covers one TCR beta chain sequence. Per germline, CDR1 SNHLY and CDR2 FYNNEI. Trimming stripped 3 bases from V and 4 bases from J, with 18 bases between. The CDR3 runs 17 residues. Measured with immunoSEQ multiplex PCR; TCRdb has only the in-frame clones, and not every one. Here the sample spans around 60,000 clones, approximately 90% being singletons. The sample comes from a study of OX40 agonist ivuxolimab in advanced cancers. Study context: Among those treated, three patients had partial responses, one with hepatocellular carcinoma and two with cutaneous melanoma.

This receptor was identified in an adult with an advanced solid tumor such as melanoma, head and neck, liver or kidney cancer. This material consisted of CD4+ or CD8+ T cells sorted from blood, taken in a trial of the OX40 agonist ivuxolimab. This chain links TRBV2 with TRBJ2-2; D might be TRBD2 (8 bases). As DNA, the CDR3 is TGTGCCAGCAGTGAGAGGGGGCTAGCGGGTACCACCGGGGAGCTGTTTTTT. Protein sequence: CASSERGLAGTTGELFF.